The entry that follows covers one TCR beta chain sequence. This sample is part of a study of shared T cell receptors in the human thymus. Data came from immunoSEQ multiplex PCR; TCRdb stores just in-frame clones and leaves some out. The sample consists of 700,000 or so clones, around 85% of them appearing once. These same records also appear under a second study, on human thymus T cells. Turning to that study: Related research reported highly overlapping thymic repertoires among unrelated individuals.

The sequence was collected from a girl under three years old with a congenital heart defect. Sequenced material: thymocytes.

For the CDR3, the DNA is TGTGCCAGCAGACTTTCGATCTATCCCTTCCAGCCCCAGCATTTT. It encodes CASRLSIYPFQPQHF. The chain couples TRBV2 to TRBJ1-5; D gene ambiguous. This CDR3 has 15 amino acids. Trimming cost V 6 bases and J 7 bases, with 19 bases left between them. The V gene's germline CDR1 is SNHLY and CDR2 FYNNEI.